The source of this TCR beta chain is a study of T cell repertoires in cytomegalovirus infection. Across the study: Through public TCR beta signatures, both CMV infection and matching HLA type were indicated. Overall study findings and caveats: Individuals carrying CMV plus the relevant HLA were identified by cumulative frequency of public TCR beta families. Dominating the ex vivo response were HLA-C-restricted CMV-specific TCR beta clonotypes.

This clonotype was observed a few times. The antigen remains unidentified. Germline V CDR1 and CDR2: MDHEN, SYDVKM. This CDR3 contains 19 residues. Trimming stripped 4 bases from V and 6 bases from J, with 28 bases between. TCRdb processed the reads anew with MiXCR; each CDR3 protein has one entry. The table shows 300,000 to 400,000 distinct CDR3 sequences, with around 9.5% occurring only once. The sequence came from a human donor in good health (CMV status not recorded). Some clones in this sample may be carry-over from other donors' samples. The chain couples TRBV28 to TRBJ2-1; D possibly uses TRBD1 or TRBD2 (6 bases each). The source material was PBMCs. CDR3 in amino acids: CASSSLLRKGGEKVNEQFF. CDR3 nucleotide sequence: TGTGCCAGCAGTTCCCTCCTCCGAAAGGGGGGAGAAAAGGTCAATGAGCAGTTCTTC.